These 14 T cell receptor beta chains originate from one sample sequenced in a study of T cells in Graves' hyperthyroidism and ophthalmopathy. From RNA transcripts, TCR beta CDR3 regions were amplified. Initially, a first-round RT-PCR of the TCR CDR3 employed the HTBI primer set. TCRdb recomputed calls from the multiplex PCR reads with MiXCR, one row per CDR3 protein. The sample comprises about 690,000 distinct CDR3 sequences, approximately 15% of which are singletons, and around a sixth rests with the top ten. Input material: blood. Receptors were obtained from a man aged 45 to 65 with Graves' hyperthyroidism.

This clonotype was observed many times. The chain couples TRBV10-3 to TRBJ1-5, with D hard to call. The germline V and J ends were trimmed by 6 bases and 3 bases, with 9 bases remaining between them. The V gene's germline CDR1 is ENHRY and CDR2 SYGVKD. The CDR3 sequence is 13 residues long. The CDR3 DNA is TGTGCCATCAGAGACCGTTACAATCAGCCCCAGCATTTT. Encoded protein: CAIRDRYNQPQHF.

The chain is built from TRBV29-1 and TRBJ2-3; D gene unclear. CDR1 SQVTM and CDR2 ANQGSEA come from the germline V gene. V was shortened by 7 bases and J by 4 bases, with 9 bases between the two germline ends. The CDR3 extends over 11 amino acids. The CDR3 sequence is CSATEADTQYF. The CDR3 DNA reads TGCAGCGCTACTGAGGCAGATACGCAGTATTTT.

This clonotype was counted at least ten times. The V call is TRBV30, the J call TRBJ2-7, with 9 positions matching TRBD1. V shed 4 bases and J 6 bases; nucleotides not matched to a gene: 16. The CDR3 consists of 16 residues. Germline V gene sequence: CDR1 GTSNPN, CDR2 SVGIG (reference sequence). The CDR3: CAWTFSYGTGIGEQYF. DNA of the CDR3: TGTGCCTGGACCTTTAGCTACGGGACAGGGATCGGCGAGCAGTACTTC.

This clonotype showed up just a few times. The rearrangement links TRBV6-1 to TRBJ2-1; D call uncertain. Between the trimmed V and J ends, which lost 0 bases and 0 bases, there was a span of 6 bases. Germline CDR1 is MNHNS and CDR2 is SASEGT. CDR3 length: 15 residues. The CDR3 sequence: CASSEATGSYNEQFF. The CDR3 DNA follows: TGTGCCAGCAGTGAAGCGACCGGCTCCTACAATGAGCAGTTCTTC.

This clonotype was found a few times. The chain employs TRBV13 and TRBJ2-7; no clear D. The CDR3 totals 12 residues. CDR1 and CDR2 from the germline V gene are PRHDT and FYEKMQ (reference sequence). V shed 5 bases and J shed 2 bases, with 7 bases lying between them. CDR3 nucleotides: TGTGCCAGCAGCATAATTACCTACGAGCAGTACTTC. Translating gives CASSIITYEQYF.

V gene TRBV20-1 combines with J gene TRBJ1-4; 7 bases align to TRBD1. V shed 7 bases, J shed 6 bases, and the junction held 5 bases outside the gene matches. Germline loops: CDR1 DFQATT, CDR2 SNEGSKA (reference sequence). This CDR3 contains 12 residues. CDR3 nucleotides: TGCAGTGGAGACAGGGTAGATGAAAAACTGTTTTTT. It yields the protein CSGDRVDEKLFF.

The table lists this clonotype with many counts. This chain connects TRBV19 to TRBJ2-4; 15 bases are shared with TRBD2. The CDR3 is 18 amino acids. Germline CDR1 reads LNHDA; CDR2 reads SQIVND (reference sequence). V dropped 8 bases and J dropped 7; count of bases not matched to a gene: 15. The CDR3 coding sequence is TGTGCCAGTCGCCGACAATACCTAGGACTAGCGGGAGGGAACATTCAGTACTTC. This translates into CASRRQYLGLAGGNIQYF.

This clonotype was found many times. The rearrangement links TRBV5-1 to TRBJ2-7, with 8 positions matching TRBD1. Germline lookup yields CDR1 SGHRS and CDR2 YFSETQ. V lost 1 base, J lost 2 bases, and 2 bases stayed unmatched. This CDR3 has 14 amino acids. The CDR3 DNA sequence: TGCGCCAGCAGCTTGTCGGGACAGGCCTACGAGCAGTACTTC. Amino acid sequence: CASSLSGQAYEQYF.

V usage is TRBV20-1 and J usage is TRBJ2-3, with D possibly being TRBD1 (6 bases). There are 15 residues in the CDR3. Germline loops: CDR1 DFQATT, CDR2 SNEGSKA (reference sequence). V was clipped by 6 bases and J by 5 bases, with 21 bases between them. The CDR3 protein is CSASHTGKTGDTQYF. The CDR3 DNA sequence: TGCAGTGCCTCCCATACAGGGAAAACAGGAGATACGCAGTATTTT.

This clonotype was seen many times. The genes are TRBV20-1 and TRBJ2-7; TRBD2 agrees at 8 bases. The V segment lost 6 bases and the J segment 5 bases; nucleotides outside the gene matches: 12. The CDR3 runs 14 residues. Germline CDR1 DFQATT, CDR2 SNEGSKA (reference sequence). DNA of the CDR3: TGCAGTGCCCTTTGGGTAGCGGGACCTCACGAGCAGTACTTC. This encodes CSALWVAGPHEQYF.

At least ten counts were recorded for this clonotype. This chain joins TRBV6-1 and TRBJ2-2; 13 positions agree with TRBD2. The trim removed 7 bases at V and 6 bases at J, leaving 5 bases unmatched. The germline gives CDR1 MNHNS, CDR2 SASEGT. The CDR3 covers 15 residues. The CDR3 is CASIAGTSGAGELFF. The CDR3 DNA follows: TGTGCCAGCATCGCCGGGACTAGCGGGGCCGGGGAGCTGTTTTTT.

This clonotype came up a few times. This chain uses TRBV19 with TRBJ2-1; TRBD2 aligns across 9 bases. CDR1 LNHDA and CDR2 SQIVND come from the germline V gene (reference sequence). CDR3 length: 16 amino acids. Trimming cost V 4 bases and J 4 bases; bases outside gene matches: 8. Written as DNA, the CDR3 is TGTGCCAGTAGTAAGCGACTAGCGGAACCGTACAATGAGCAGTTCTTC. The encoded protein is CASSKRLAEPYNEQFF. The full variable domain, completed using reference TRBV19 and TRBJ2-1, is DGGITQSPKYLFRKEGQNVTLSCEQNLNHDAMYWYRQDPGQGLRLIYYSQIVNDFQKGDIAEGYSVSREKKESFPLTVTSAQKNPTAFYLCASSKRLAEPYNEQFFGPGTRLTVL.

This clonotype has at least ten counts. The chain uses TRBV5-1 and TRBJ2-1; the match to TRBD2 covers 8 bases. Trimming cost V 3 bases and J 0 bases; bases outside gene matches: 5. Germline CDR1 is SGHRS and CDR2 is YFSETQ. The CDR3 is made up of 16 amino acids. CDR3 sequence: CASSYHSGSSYNEQFF. Here the CDR3 DNA reads TGCGCCAGCAGCTACCACAGCGGGAGCTCCTACAATGAGCAGTTCTTC.

This clonotype was observed many times. This chain uses TRBV6-2 or TRBV6-3 with TRBJ2-1; D is undetermined. The germline V and J ends were trimmed by 6 bases and 9 bases, with 18 bases remaining between them. This CDR3 is built from 14 residues. Germline assignment: CDR1 MNHEY and CDR2 SVGEGT. The CDR3 bases are TGTGCCAGCAGCTCCATATCGGCCTCGCCTGAGCAGTTCTTC. Protein: CASSSISASPEQFF.